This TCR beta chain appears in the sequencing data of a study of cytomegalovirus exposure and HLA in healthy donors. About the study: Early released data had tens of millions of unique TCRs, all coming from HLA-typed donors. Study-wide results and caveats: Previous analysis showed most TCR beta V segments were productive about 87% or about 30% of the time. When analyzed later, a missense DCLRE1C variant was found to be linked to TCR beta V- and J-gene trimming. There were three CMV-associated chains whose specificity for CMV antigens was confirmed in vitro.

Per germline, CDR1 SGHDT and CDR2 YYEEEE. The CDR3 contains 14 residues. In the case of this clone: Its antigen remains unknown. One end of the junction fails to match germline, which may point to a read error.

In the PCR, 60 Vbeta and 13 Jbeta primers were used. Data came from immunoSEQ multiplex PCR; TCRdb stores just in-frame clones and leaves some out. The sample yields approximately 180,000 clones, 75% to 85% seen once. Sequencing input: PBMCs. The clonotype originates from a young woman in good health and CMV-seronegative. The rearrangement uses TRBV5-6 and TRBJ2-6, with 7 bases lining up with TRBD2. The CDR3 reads CASSRRGGANGLTF. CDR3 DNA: TGTGCCAGCAGCCGGCGGGGAGGGGCCAACGGCCTGACTTTC.